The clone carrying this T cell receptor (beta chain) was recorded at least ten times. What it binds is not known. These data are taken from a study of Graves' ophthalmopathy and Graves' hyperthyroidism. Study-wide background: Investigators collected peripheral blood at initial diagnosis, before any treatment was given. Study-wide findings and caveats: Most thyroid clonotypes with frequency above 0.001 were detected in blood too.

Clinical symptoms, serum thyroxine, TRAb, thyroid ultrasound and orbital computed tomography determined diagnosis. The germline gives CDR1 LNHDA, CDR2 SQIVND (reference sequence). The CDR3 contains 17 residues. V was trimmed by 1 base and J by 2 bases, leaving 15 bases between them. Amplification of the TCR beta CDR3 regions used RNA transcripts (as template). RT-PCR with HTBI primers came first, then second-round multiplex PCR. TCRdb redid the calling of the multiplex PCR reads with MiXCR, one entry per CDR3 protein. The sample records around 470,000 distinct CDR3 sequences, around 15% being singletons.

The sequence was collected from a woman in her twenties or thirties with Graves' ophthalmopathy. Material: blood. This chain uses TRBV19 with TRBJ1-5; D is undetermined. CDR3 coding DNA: TGTGCCAGTAGTATAGGAGGACCGGTTATGGGCAATCAGCCCCAGCATTTT. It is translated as CASSIGGPVMGNQPQHF.